This is a list of T cell receptor gamma chains from one sample in a study of Vδ1+ human thymocytes. TCRdb reanalyzed the multiplex PCR reads using CATT. The repertoire has 25,000 to 30,000 gamma-chain clones, around 20% of them found once; the top ten carry about 1.9%. Sequencing was carried out using Vdelta1+ gamma-delta thymocytes from the thymus. The origin of the receptors is a boy less than two years old who had congenital heart surgery. The CDR3 runs from the conserved cysteine through the conserved F or W. Each record gives: J gene, clone size, V gene, CDR3 protein. Size values are once, few and many counts, or a class for expanded clones, and some rows have none.

j_gene: TRGJ1/TRGJ2
abundance: -
v_gene: TRGV5
CDR3aa: CATWFSYKKLF

j_gene: TRGJ1/TRGJ2
abundance: few
v_gene: TRGV4
CDR3aa: CATWDVRKYYKKLF

j_gene: TRGJ1/TRGJ2
abundance: -
v_gene: TRGV3
CDR3aa: CATWDRYGYKKLF

j_gene: TRGJ1/TRGJ2
abundance: -
v_gene: TRGV2
CDR3aa: CATWDGPRGYKKLF

j_gene: TRGJP
abundance: -
v_gene: TRGV9
CDR3aa: CALWELPELGKKIKVF

j_gene: TRGJ1/TRGJ2
abundance: few
v_gene: TRGV9
CDR3aa: CALWESTKKLF

j_gene: TRGJ1/TRGJ2
abundance: few
v_gene: TRGV9
CDR3aa: CALWGFHYKKLF

j_gene: TRGJP1
abundance: -
v_gene: TRGV4
CDR3aa: CATWEITTGWFKIF

j_gene: TRGJ1/TRGJ2
abundance: -
v_gene: TRGV4
CDR3aa: CATWDGPTNYYKKLF

j_gene: TRGJP
abundance: -
v_gene: TRGV9
CDR3aa: CALWEVWGELGKKIKVF

j_gene: TRGJ1/TRGJ2
abundance: -
v_gene: TRGV3
CDR3aa: CATWDSLIYYKKLF

j_gene: TRGJ1/TRGJ2
abundance: -
v_gene: TRGV4
CDR3aa: CATWDGGQKLF

j_gene: TRGJ1/TRGJ2
abundance: -
v_gene: TRGV5
CDR3aa: CATWDRLWGYYKKLF

j_gene: TRGJ1/TRGJ2
abundance: -
v_gene: TRGV9
CDR3aa: CALWELKHEDYYKKLF

j_gene: TRGJ1/TRGJ2
abundance: -
v_gene: TRGV4
CDR3aa: CATWDGGANYKKLF

j_gene: TRGJ1/TRGJ2
abundance: -
v_gene: TRGV5
CDR3aa: CATWFPEDYKKLF

j_gene: TRGJ1/TRGJ2
abundance: medium-sized
v_gene: TRGV5
CDR3aa: CATWDRPPNYYKKLF

j_gene: TRGJP2
abundance: few
v_gene: TRGV2
CDR3aa: CATWDGQDWIKTF

j_gene: TRGJ1/TRGJ2
abundance: -
v_gene: TRGV5
CDR3aa: CATCTGYYKKLF

j_gene: TRGJP
abundance: -
v_gene: TRGV9
CDR3aa: CASYVGLRELGKKIKVF

j_gene: TRGJ1/TRGJ2
abundance: few
v_gene: TRGV9
CDR3aa: CALWEATRYYKKLF

j_gene: TRGJ1/TRGJ2
abundance: -
v_gene: TRGV3
CDR3aa: CATWDNFFRQKLF

j_gene: TRGJ1/TRGJ2
abundance: -
v_gene: TRGV9
CDR3aa: CALWPLYYKKLF

j_gene: TRGJ1/TRGJ2
abundance: -
v_gene: TRGV3
CDR3aa: CATWDSVRYKKLF

j_gene: TRGJ1/TRGJ2
abundance: -
v_gene: TRGV3
CDR3aa: CATWVTHKKLF

j_gene: TRGJ1/TRGJ2
abundance: -
v_gene: TRGV3
CDR3aa: CATWDSRSPYKKLF

j_gene: TRGJ1/TRGJ2
abundance: few
v_gene: TRGV9
CDR3aa: CALWDLEGYKKLF

j_gene: TRGJ1/TRGJ2
abundance: few
v_gene: TRGV3
CDR3aa: CATRDSNYYKKLF

j_gene: TRGJ1/TRGJ2
abundance: few
v_gene: TRGV3
CDR3aa: CATWDRSSYYYKKLF

j_gene: TRGJ1/TRGJ2
abundance: -
v_gene: TRGV3
CDR3aa: CATWERGGKLF

j_gene: TRGJP
abundance: -
v_gene: TRGV9
CDR3aa: CALWEVESELGKKIKVF

j_gene: TRGJ1/TRGJ2
abundance: -
v_gene: TRGV3
CDR3aa: CATWDHHQPYYKKLF

j_gene: TRGJ1/TRGJ2
abundance: -
v_gene: TRGV9
CDR3aa: CALWEAKPYYKKLF

j_gene: TRGJP2
abundance: -
v_gene: TRGV4
CDR3aa: CATWSSDWIRTF

j_gene: TRGJ1/TRGJ2
abundance: -
v_gene: TRGV8
CDR3aa: CATWDRIYYKKLF

j_gene: TRGJ1/TRGJ2
abundance: few
v_gene: TRGV9
CDR3aa: CALWEVQKYKKLF

j_gene: TRGJ1/TRGJ2
abundance: -
v_gene: TRGV5
CDR3aa: CATCLWYKKLF

j_gene: TRGJ1/TRGJ2
abundance: -
v_gene: TRGV9
CDR3aa: CALFVMGKKLF

j_gene: TRGJ1/TRGJ2
abundance: -
v_gene: TRGV3
CDR3aa: CAAWDRHVHPNYYKKLF

j_gene: TRGJ1/TRGJ2
abundance: few
v_gene: TRGV8
CDR3aa: CATWIRNSTAWNYYKKLF

j_gene: TRGJ1/TRGJ2
abundance: few
v_gene: TRGV9
CDR3aa: CALWESENYYKKLF

j_gene: TRGJ1/TRGJ2
abundance: few
v_gene: TRGV9
CDR3aa: CALWADHPNYYKKLF

j_gene: TRGJ1/TRGJ2
abundance: -
v_gene: TRGV8
CDR3aa: CATWDSRNYYKKLF

j_gene: TRGJ1/TRGJ2
abundance: -
v_gene: TRGV9
CDR3aa: CALWVTEPYYKKLF

j_gene: TRGJ1/TRGJ2
abundance: -
v_gene: TRGV9
CDR3aa: CALWEVHWYKKLF

j_gene: TRGJ1/TRGJ2
abundance: few
v_gene: TRGV9
CDR3aa: CALWDSIYKKLF

j_gene: TRGJ1/TRGJ2
abundance: medium-sized
v_gene: TRGV9
CDR3aa: CALWEVPDYKKLF

j_gene: TRGJ1/TRGJ2
abundance: -
v_gene: TRGV4
CDR3aa: CATWDGPKYKKLF

j_gene: TRGJ1/TRGJ2
abundance: -
v_gene: TRGV3
CDR3aa: CATWDSNPKLF

j_gene: TRGJ1/TRGJ2
abundance: -
v_gene: TRGV4
CDR3aa: CATWDTFYYKKLF